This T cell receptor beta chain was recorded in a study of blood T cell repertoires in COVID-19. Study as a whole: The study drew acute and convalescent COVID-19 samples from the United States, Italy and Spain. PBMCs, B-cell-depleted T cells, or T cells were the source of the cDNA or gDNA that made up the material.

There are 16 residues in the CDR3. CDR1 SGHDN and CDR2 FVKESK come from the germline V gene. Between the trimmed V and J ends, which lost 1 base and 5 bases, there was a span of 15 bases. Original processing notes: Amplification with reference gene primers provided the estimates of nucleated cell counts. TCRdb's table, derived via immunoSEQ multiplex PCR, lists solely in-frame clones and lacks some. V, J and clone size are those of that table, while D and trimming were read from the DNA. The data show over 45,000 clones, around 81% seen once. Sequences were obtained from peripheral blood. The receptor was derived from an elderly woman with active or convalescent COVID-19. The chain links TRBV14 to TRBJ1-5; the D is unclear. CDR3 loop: CASSQGQEVSHQPQHF. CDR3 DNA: TGTGCCAGCAGCCAAGGGCAAGAGGTAAGCCATCAGCCCCAGCATTTT.